The sequence of this T cell receptor (beta chain) was determined in a study of control samples from healthy donors and cancer patients. This table comes from immunoSEQ multiplex PCR, and its TCRdb copy is limited to in-frame clones, with some not included. The profile shows around 96,000 clones, 93% of them singletons. Sample: blood. This TCR was recovered from a young man in good health.

The CDR3 DNA reads TGTGCCAGCAGCAAGGGACAGGCAAACACTGAAGCTTTCTTT. It translates to CASSKGQANTEAFF. The chain uses TRBV9 and TRBJ1-1, with 8 bases identical to TRBD1. With V trimmed by 4 bases and J by 2 bases, 4 bases remained unmatched. The germline CDR1 and CDR2 sequences are SGDLS and YYNGEE. CDR3 length: 14 amino acids.